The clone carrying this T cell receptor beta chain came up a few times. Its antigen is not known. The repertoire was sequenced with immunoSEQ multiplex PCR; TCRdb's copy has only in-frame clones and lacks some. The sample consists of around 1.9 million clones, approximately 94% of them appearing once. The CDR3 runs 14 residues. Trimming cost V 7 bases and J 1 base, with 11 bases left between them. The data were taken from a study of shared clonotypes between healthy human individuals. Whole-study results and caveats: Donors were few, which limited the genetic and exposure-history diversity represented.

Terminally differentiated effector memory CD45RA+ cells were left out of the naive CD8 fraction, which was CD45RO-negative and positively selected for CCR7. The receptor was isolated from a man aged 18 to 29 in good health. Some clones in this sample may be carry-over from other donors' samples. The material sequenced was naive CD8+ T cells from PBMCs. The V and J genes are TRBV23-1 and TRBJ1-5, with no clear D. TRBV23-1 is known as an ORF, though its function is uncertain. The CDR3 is CASMGYRSNQPQHF. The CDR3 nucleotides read TGCGCCAGCATGGGGTACCGGAGCAATCAGCCCCAGCATTTT.